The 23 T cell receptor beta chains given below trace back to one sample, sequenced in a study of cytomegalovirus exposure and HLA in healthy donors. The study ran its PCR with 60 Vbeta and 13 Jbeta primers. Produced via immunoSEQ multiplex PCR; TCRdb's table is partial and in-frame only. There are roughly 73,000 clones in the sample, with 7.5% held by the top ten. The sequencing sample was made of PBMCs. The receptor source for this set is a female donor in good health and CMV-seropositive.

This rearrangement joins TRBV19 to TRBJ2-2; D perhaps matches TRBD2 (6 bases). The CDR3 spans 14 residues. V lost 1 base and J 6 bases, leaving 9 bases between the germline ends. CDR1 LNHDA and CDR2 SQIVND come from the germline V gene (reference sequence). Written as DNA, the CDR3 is TGTGCCAGTAGTATAGGGAGGGATTCCGGGGAGCTGTTTTTT. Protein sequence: CASSIGRDSGELFF.

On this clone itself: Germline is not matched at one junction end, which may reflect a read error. The CDR3 reads CTSRHSGSTLNEQFF. Here the CDR3 DNA reads TGTACCAGCAGACATAGCGGGAGTACCCTTAATGAGCAGTTCTTC. This chain joins TRBV28 and TRBJ2-1, with 9 positions matching TRBD2. The length of the CDR3 is 15 residues. In germline, CDR1 is MDHEN, CDR2 SYDVKM.

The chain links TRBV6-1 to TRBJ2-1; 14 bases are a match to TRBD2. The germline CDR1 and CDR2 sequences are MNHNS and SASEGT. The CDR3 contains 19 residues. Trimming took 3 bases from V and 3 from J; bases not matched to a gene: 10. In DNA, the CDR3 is TGTGCCAGCAGTGAGAGACTAGCGGGGGGGCAAGGTAACTACAATGAGCAGTTCTTC. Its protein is CASSERLAGGQGNYNEQFF.

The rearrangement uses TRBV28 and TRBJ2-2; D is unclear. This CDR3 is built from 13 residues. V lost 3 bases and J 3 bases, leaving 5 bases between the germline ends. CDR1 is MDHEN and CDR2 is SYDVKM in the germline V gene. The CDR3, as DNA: TGTGCCAGCAGTTTCCCCTACACCGGGGAGCTGTTTTTT. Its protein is CASSFPYTGELFF.

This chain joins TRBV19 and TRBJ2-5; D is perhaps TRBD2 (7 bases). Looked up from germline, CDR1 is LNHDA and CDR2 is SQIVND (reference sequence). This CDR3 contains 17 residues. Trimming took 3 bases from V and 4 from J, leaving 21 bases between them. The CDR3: CASSIRSGRGGGETQYF. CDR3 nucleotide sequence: TGTGCCAGTAGTATTCGTTCGGGAAGGGGAGGGGGAGAGACCCAGTACTTC.

CDR3 nucleotides: TGTGCCAGCAGCTTAGGAGGGGGCCTTCAGTACTTC. Amino acids: CASSLGGGLQYF. J is TRBJ2-4 and V is TRBV11-2; 7 positions agree with TRBD1. The CDR3 extends over 12 amino acids. The V segment lost 1 base and the J segment 11 bases; nucleotides outside the gene matches: 2. The V gene's germline CDR1 is SGHAT and CDR2 FQNNGV.

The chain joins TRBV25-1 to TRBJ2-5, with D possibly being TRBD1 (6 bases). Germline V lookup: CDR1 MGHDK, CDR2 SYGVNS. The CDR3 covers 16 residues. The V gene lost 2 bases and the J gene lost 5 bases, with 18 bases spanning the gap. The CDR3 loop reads CASSERQELGVETQYF. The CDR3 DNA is TGTGCCAGCAGTGAACGACAGGAGCTAGGGGTGGAGACCCAGTACTTC.

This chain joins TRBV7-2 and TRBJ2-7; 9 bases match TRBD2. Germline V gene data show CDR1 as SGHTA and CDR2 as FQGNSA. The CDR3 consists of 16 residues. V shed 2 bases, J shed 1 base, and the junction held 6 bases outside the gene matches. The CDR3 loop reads CASSLTASGISYEQYF. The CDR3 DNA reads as TGTGCCAGCAGCTTAACAGCTAGCGGGATTTCCTACGAGCAGTACTTC.

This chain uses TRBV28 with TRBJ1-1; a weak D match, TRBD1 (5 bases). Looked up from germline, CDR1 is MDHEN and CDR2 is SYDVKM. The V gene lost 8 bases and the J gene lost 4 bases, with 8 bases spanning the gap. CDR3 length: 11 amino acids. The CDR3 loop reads CASQGFTEAFF. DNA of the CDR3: TGTGCCAGCCAGGGTTTCACTGAAGCTTTCTTT.

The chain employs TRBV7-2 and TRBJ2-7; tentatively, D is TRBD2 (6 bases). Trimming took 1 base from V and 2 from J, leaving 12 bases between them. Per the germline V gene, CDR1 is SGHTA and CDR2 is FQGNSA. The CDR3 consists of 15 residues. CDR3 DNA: TGTGCCAGCAGCTTAGGGCGGGGAGGCGCCTACGAGCAGTACTTC. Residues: CASSLGRGGAYEQYF.

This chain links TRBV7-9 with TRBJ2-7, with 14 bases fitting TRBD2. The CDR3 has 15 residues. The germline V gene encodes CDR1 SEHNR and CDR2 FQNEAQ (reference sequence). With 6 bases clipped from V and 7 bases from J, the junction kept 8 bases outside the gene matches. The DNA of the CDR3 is TGTGCCAGCAGGTCCGGGACTAGCGGGAGTCGTGAGCAGTACTTC. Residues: CASRSGTSGSREQYF. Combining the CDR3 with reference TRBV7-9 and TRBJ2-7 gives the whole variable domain DTGVSQNPRHKITKRGQNVTFRCDPISEHNRLYWYRQTLGQGPEFLTYFQNEAQLEKSRLLSDRFSAERPKGSFSTLEIQRTEQGDSAMYLCASRSGTSGSREQYFGPGTRLTVT.

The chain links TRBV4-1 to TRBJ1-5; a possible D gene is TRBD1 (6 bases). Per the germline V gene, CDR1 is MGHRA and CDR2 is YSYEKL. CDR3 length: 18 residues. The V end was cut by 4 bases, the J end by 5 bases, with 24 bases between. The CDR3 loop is CASSPSPPLGTSDQPQHF. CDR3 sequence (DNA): TGCGCCAGCAGCCCCTCTCCCCCCCTAGGGACATCAGATCAGCCCCAGCATTTT.

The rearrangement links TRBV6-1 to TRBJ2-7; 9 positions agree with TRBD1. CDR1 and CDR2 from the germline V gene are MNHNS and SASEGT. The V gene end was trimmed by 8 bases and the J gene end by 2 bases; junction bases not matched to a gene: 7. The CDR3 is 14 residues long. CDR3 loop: CASVRTGVAYEQYF. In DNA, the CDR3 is TGTGCCAGCGTTAGGACAGGGGTGGCCTACGAGCAGTACTTC.

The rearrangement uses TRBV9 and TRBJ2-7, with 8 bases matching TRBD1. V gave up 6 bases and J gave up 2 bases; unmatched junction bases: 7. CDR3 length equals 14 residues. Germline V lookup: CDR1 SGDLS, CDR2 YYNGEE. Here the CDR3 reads CASMAGTGPYEQYF. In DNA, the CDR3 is TGTGCCAGCATGGCAGGGACAGGTCCCTACGAGCAGTACTTC. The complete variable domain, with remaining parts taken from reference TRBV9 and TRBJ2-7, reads DSGVTQTPKHLITATGQRVTLRCSPRSGDLSVYWYQQSLDQGLQFLIQYYNGEERAKGNILERFSAQQFPDLHSELNLSSLELGDSALYFCASMAGTGPYEQYFGPGTRLTVT.

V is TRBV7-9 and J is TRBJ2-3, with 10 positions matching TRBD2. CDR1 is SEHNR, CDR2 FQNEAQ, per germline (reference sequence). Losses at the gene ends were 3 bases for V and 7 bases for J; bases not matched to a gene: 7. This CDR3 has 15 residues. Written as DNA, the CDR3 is TGTGCCAGCAGCTTGAGCGGGAGGGCCGAGTATACGCAGTATTTT. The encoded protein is CASSLSGRAEYTQYF.

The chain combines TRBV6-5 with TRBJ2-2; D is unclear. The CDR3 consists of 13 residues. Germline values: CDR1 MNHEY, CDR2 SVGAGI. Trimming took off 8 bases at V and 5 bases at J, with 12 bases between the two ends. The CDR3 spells CASYLIGTGELFF. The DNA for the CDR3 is TGTGCCAGCTACCTTATCGGGACCGGGGAGCTGTTTTTT.

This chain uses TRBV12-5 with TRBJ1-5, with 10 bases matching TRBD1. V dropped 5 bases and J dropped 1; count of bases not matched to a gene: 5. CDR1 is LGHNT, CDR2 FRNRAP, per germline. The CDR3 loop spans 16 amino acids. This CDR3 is CASGLPDRGSNQPQHF. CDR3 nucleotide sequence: TGTGCTAGTGGTCTTCCGGACAGGGGGAGCAATCAGCCCCAGCATTTT. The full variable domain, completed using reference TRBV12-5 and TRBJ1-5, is DARVTQTPRHKVTEMGQEVTMRCQPILGHNTVFWYRQTMMQGLELLAYFRNRAPLDDSGMPKDRFSAEMPDATLATLKIQPSEPRDSAVYFCASGLPDRGSNQPQHFGDGTRLSIL.

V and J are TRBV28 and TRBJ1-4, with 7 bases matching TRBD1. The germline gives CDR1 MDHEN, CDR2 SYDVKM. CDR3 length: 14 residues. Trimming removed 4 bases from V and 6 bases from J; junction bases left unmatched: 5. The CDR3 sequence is CASSSERGHEKLFF. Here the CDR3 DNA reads TGTGCCAGCAGTTCCGAGAGGGGGCATGAAAAACTGTTTTTT.

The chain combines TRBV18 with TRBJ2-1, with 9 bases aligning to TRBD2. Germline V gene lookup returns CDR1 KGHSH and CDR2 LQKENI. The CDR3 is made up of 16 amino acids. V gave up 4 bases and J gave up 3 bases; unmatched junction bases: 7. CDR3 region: CASSLLSGGFYNEQFF. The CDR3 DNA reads TGTGCCAGCTCACTCCTTAGCGGGGGTTTCTACAATGAGCAGTTCTTC.

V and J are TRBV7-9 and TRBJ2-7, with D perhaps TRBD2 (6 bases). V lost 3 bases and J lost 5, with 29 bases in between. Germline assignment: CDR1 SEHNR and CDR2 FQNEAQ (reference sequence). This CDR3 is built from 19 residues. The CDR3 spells CASSFPPTTAAGRQNEQYF. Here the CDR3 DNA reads TGTGCCAGCAGCTTTCCCCCGACTACCGCCGCAGGGAGGCAGAACGAGCAGTACTTC.

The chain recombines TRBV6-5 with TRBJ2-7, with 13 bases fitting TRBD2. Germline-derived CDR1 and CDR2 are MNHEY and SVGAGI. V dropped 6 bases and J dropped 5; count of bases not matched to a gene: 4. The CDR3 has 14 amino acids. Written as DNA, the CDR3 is TGTGCCAGCAGACTAGCGGGAGGGTCCAACGAGCAGTACTTC. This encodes CASRLAGGSNEQYF.

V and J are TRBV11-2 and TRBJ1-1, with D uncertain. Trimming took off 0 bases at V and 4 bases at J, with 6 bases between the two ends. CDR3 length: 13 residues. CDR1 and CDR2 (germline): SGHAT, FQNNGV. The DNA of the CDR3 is TGTGCCAGCAGCTTAGATCTCCGCACTGAAGCTTTCTTT. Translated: CASSLDLRTEAFF.

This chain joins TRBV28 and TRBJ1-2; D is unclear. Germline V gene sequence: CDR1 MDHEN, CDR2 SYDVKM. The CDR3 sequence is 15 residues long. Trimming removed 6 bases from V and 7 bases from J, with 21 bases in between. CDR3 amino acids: CASRRGNGKLGGYTF. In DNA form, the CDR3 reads TGTGCCAGCAGAAGAGGGAACGGGAAGTTAGGTGGCTACACCTTC.